These 10 T cell receptor beta chains were sequenced from one sample in a study of Graves' ophthalmopathy and Graves' hyperthyroidism. Amplification from RNA transcripts yielded the TCR beta CDR3 regions. The library came from an HTBI-primed first-round RT-PCR and a second-round multiplex PCR. TCRdb re-derived calls from the multiplex PCR reads in MiXCR, one entry per CDR3 protein. The sample shows 400,000 to 450,000 distinct CDR3 sequences, 21% of them seen only once. The sequenced material came from peripheral blood. The receptor source for this set is a woman younger than 30 with stable Graves' hyperthyroidism.

This clonotype has at least ten counts. This chain uses TRBV6-2 or TRBV6-3 with TRBJ2-7; 12 nucleotides line up with TRBD1. The CDR3 sequence is 13 residues long. CDR1 and CDR2 from the germline V gene are MNHEY and SVGEGT. Losses at the gene ends were 7 bases for V and 4 bases for J; bases not matched to a gene: 2. The DNA for the CDR3 is TGTGCCAGCATGGGACAGGGGGCTTACGAGCAGTACTTC. It translates to CASMGQGAYEQYF.

This clonotype was seen repeatedly, ten times or more. The junction does not match germline at one end; this may be a read error. This rearrangement joins TRBV29-1 to TRBJ1-3; 7 nucleotides align to TRBD1. Per germline, CDR1 SQVTM and CDR2 ANQGSEA. This CDR3 comprises 16 residues. This CDR3 reads CSVVGPQGDSGNAIYF. DNA for the CDR3: TGCAGCGTTGTTGGGCCTCAGGGGGACTCCGGAAACGCCATATATTTT.

This clonotype was detected ten times or more. The rearrangement joins TRBV5-1 to TRBJ2-7; D is undetermined. The CDR3 is 14 residues long. V lost 0 bases to trimming and J lost 1 base, with 8 bases between them. Germline-derived CDR1 and CDR2 are SGHRS and YFSETQ. CDR3 coding DNA: TGCGCCAGCAGCTTGGAGGCCGATTCCTACGAGCAGTACTTC. This codes for CASSLEADSYEQYF.

This clonotype was seen a few times. The CDR3 sequence: CASSQAGDTGAFF. The CDR3 DNA is TGTGCCAGCAGCCAAGCCGGCGACACGGGAGCTTTCTTT. The genes are TRBV3-1 and TRBJ1-1; no reliable D call. This CDR3 spans 13 amino acids. Germline V gene sequence: CDR1 LGHDT, CDR2 YNNKEL (reference sequence). Trimming took off 1 base at V and 10 bases at J, with 13 bases between the two ends.

This clonotype showed up many times. V gene TRBV27 combines with J gene TRBJ1-5; D call uncertain. Germline CDR1 and CDR2: MNHEY and SMNVEV (reference sequence). Trimming stripped 0 bases from V and 0 bases from J, with 3 bases between. The CDR3 runs 14 residues. CDR3 protein: CASSLSDSNQPQHF. The CDR3, as DNA: TGTGCCAGCAGTTTATCGGATAGCAATCAGCCCCAGCATTTT.

The chain couples TRBV19 to TRBJ2-4, with 9 bases aligning to TRBD2. V was clipped by 4 bases and J by 8 bases; unmatched bases: 9. The CDR3 has 15 residues. Looked up from germline, CDR1 is LNHDA and CDR2 is SQIVND (reference sequence). In DNA, the CDR3 is TGTGCCAGTAGTAAGGCTAGCGGGACAAGGGACATTCAGTACTTC. This gives the protein CASSKASGTRDIQYF.

Ten or more counts support this clonotype. The chain employs TRBV6-5 and TRBJ1-6; D may be TRBD1 (5 bases). V lost 2 bases, J lost 7 bases, and 9 bases lay in between. The CDR3 has 14 residues. Germline CDR1 reads MNHEY; CDR2 reads SVGAGI. For the CDR3, the DNA is TGTGCCAGCAGTTACGCAGGGAAGAATTCACCCCTCCACTTT. Residues: CASSYAGKNSPLHF.

Remarks on this clonotype: A much larger clone differs by one base, so this may be a read error. The J gene is TRBJ1-1, the V gene TRBV3-1; D perhaps matches TRBD1 (5 bases). Germline values: CDR1 LGHDT, CDR2 YNNKEL (reference sequence). CDR3 size: 16 residues. The CDR3 DNA reads TGTGCCAGCAGCAAGGGACCGGGGCCCTCCGACACTGAAGCTTGCTTT. Its protein is CASSKGPGPSDTEACF.

This clonotype has a handful of counts. CDR3 protein: CASSQVRGGFEDEQYF. The DNA of the CDR3 is TGCGCCAGCAGCCAAGTGAGGGGGGGGTTTGAGGACGAGCAGTACTTC. V gene TRBV4-3 combines with J gene TRBJ2-7; D is perhaps TRBD2 (7 bases). V was cut by 1 base and J by 5 bases, with 18 bases left in between. The CDR3 has 16 amino acids. Germline V lookup: CDR1 LGHNA, CDR2 YSLEER.

There are many counts of this clonotype. Written as DNA, the CDR3 is TGTGCCTGGAGTCCCCAGGGGTATGGCTACACCTTC. Its protein is CAWSPQGYGYTF. The chain joins TRBV30 to TRBJ1-2; a possible D gene is TRBD1 (6 bases). The V and J ends lost 2 bases and 5 bases respectively, with 9 bases between them. Germline V gives CDR1 GTSNPN, CDR2 SVGIG (reference sequence). The CDR3 has 12 residues.